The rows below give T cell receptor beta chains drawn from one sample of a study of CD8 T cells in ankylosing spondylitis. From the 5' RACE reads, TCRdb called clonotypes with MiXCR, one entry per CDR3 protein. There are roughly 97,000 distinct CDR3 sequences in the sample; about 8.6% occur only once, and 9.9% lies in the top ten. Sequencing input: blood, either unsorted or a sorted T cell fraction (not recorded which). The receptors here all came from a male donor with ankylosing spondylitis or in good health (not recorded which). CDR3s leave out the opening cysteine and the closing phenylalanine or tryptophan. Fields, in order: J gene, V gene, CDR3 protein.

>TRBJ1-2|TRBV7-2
ASSTGYAVGYT
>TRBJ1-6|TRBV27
ASSSLGSASPLH
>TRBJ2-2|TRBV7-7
ASSLVKAVNTGELF
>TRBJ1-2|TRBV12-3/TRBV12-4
ASSLWDRGANYGYT
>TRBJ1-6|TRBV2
ASSDDGPTNSPLH
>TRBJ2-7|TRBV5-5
ASSLEAGSYEQY
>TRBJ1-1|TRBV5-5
ASSLGPRGRLDVTEAF
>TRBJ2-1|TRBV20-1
SARTRHNEQF
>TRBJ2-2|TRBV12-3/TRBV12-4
ASSLMGTGELF
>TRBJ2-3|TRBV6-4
ASSPPFPDTQY
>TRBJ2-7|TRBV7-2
ASSLGGTSSSYEQY
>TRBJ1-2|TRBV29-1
SVAKDSSFYGYT
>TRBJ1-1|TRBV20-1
SARVTGYTEAF
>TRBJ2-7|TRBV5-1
ASSPTGAYEQY
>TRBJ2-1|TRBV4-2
ASSQGTGTDSYNEQF
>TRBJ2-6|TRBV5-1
ASRVTGNSGANVLT
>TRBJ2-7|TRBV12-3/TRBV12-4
ASSLARDRVSYEQY
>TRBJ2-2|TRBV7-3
ASSLHGRPGIGELF
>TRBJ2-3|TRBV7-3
ASSLTDARGTDTQY
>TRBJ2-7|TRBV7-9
ASSTSGRTYEQY
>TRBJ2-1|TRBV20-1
SARALAGGYNEQF
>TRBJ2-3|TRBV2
ASTRTSGRTDTQY
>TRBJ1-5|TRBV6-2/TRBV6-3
ASSSREGDQPQH
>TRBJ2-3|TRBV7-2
ASSSETRETDTQY
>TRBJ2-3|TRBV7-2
ASSAQPGPPDTQY
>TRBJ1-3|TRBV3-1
ASSQNRGEGNSGNTIY
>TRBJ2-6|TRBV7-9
ASSFAGANVLT
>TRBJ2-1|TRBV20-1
SASPMGSLSSYNEQF
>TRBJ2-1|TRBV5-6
ASRGLAGRNEQF
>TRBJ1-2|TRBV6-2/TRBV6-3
ASSYRGYYGYT
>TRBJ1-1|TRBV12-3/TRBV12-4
ASSLGPNTEAF
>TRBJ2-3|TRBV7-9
ASSSHLGTSGRRTDTQY
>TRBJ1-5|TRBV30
AWSSDRGNQPQH
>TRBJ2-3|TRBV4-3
ASSLQLGLAGGPSTDTQY
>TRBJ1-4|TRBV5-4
ASSLEPSRRGEKLF
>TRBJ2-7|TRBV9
ASSVSSSPYEQY